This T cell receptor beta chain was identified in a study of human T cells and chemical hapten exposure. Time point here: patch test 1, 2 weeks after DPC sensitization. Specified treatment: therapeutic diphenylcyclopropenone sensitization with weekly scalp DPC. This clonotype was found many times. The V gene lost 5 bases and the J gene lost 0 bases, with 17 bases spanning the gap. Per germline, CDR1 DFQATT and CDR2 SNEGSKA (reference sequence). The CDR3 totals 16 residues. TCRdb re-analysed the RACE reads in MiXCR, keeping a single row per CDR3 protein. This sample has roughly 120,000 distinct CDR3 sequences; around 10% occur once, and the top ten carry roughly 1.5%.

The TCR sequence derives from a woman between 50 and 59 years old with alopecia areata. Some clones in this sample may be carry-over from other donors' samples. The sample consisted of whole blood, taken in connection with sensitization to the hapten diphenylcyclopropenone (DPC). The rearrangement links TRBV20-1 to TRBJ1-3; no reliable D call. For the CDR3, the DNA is TGCAGTGCTCGGCAGCCTAGCGGTGTCTCTGGAAACACCATATATTTT. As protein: CSARQPSGVSGNTIYF.